Below are 2 T cell receptor beta chains sequenced from a single sample in a study of cytomegalovirus exposure and HLA in healthy donors. This PCR relied on a set of 60 Vbeta primers and 13 Jbeta primers. Clones were read by immunoSEQ multiplex PCR, and TCRdb kept only the in-frame ones, dropping some. This sample carries about 140,000 clones, approximately 80% of them seen once, and the ten largest clones take around 15%. Material: PBMCs. The receptor set was obtained from a woman aged 40-49 years in good health and CMV-seronegative.

The chain couples TRBV14 to TRBJ1-1; D is undetermined. Germline loops: CDR1 SGHDN, CDR2 FVKESK. The V gene lost 4 bases and the J gene lost 4 bases, with 10 bases spanning the gap. CDR3 length: 13 amino acids. The CDR3, as DNA: TGTGCCAGCAGCCCCCAACGGAGCACTGAAGCTTTCTTT. Its translation is CASSPQRSTEAFF.

This chain connects TRBV4-2 to TRBJ2-3, with 7 bases lining up with TRBD1. This CDR3 spans 15 amino acids. Germline values: CDR1 LGHNA, CDR2 YNFKEQ. Losses at the gene ends were 1 base for V and 4 bases for J; bases not matched to a gene: 5. The CDR3 is CASSQAGQGADTQYF. As DNA, the CDR3 is TGTGCCAGCAGCCAAGCTGGTCAGGGGGCAGATACGCAGTATTTT.